This T cell receptor beta chain emerged from a study of blood T cell repertoires in COVID-19. Looking at the study overall: T cells, B-cell-depleted T cells, or PBMCs provided the cDNA or gDNA that served as material.

Enrolled through a virtual design, the participants were between 18 and 89 years of age and came from 24 US areas. Participant-reported clinical history was the basis for cohort assignment. CDR1 and CDR2 from the germline V gene are MNHEY and SVGAGI. V was clipped by 3 bases and J by 2 bases, with 9 bases between them. The CDR3 is made up of 14 amino acids. This clone occurred a few times. Original data processing: Amplified reference gene primers provided the basis for estimating nucleated cell counts. The repertoire was sequenced with immunoSEQ multiplex PCR; TCRdb's copy has only in-frame clones and lacks some. Clonal size and the V and J genes are those of that table, whereas D and trimming came from the DNA. The repertoire holds a few hundred thousand clones, with less than 95% as singletons.

The sample consisted of PBMCs or T cells enriched from blood (not recorded which). This receptor was taken from a man younger than 30 who had recovered from COVID-19. V and J are TRBV6-5 and TRBJ2-3, with unresolved D. CDR3 residues: CASSYGPITDTQYF. CDR3 DNA: TGTGCCAGCAGTTATGGCCCCATCACAGATACGCAGTATTTT.